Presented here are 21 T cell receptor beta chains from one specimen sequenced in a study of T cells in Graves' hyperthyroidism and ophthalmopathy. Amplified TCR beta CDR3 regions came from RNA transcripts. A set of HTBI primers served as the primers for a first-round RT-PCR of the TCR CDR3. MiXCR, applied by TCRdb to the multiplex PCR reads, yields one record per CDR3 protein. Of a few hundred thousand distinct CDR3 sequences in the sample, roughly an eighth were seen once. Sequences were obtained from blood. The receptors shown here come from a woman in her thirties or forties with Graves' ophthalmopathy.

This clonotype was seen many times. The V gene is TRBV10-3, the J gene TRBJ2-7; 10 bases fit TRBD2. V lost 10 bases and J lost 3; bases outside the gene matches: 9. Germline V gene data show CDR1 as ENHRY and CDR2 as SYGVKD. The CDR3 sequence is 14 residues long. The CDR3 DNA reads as TGTGCCACATCTCTAGCGGGAGACGTCTACGAGCAGTACTTC. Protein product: CATSLAGDVYEQYF.

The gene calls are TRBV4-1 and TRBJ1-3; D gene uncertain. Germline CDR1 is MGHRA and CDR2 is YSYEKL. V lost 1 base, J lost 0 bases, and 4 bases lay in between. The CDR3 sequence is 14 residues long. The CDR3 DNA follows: TGCGCCAGCAGCCAAGGATACTCTGGAAACACCATATATTTT. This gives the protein CASSQGYSGNTIYF.

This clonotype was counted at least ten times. Here the CDR3 reads CASSSQGTVAKNIQYF. The DNA of the CDR3 is TGTGCCAGCAGTTCTCAAGGGACAGTAGCCAAAAACATTCAGTACTTC. This chain connects TRBV28 to TRBJ2-4; the match to TRBD1 covers 7 bases. V was clipped by 4 bases and J by 0 bases; unmatched bases: 6. CDR1 is MDHEN and CDR2 is SYDVKM in the germline V gene. This CDR3 is built from 16 residues.

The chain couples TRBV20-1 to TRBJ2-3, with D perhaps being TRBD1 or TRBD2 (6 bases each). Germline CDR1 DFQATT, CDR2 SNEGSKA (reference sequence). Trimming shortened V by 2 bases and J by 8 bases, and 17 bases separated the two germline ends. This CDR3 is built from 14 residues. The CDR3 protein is CSARLGRGGFTQYF. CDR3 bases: TGCAGTGCTAGATTGGGCAGGGGAGGATTTACGCAGTATTTT.

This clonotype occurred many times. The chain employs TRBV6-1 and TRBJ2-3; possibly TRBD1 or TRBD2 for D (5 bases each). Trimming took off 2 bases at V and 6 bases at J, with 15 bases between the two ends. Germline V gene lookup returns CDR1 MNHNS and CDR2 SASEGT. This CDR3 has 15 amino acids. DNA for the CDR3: TGTGCCAGCAGTGAATTTTCGAGGGGAAGGGATACGCAGTATTTT. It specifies CASSEFSRGRDTQYF.

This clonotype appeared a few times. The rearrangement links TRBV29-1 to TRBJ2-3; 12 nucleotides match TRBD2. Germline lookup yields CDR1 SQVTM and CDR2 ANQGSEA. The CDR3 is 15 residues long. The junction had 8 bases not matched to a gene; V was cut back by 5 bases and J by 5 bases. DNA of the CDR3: TGCAGCGTTCAGTTACTAGCGGGGGGAGTAGATACGCAGTATTTT. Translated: CSVQLLAGGVDTQYF.

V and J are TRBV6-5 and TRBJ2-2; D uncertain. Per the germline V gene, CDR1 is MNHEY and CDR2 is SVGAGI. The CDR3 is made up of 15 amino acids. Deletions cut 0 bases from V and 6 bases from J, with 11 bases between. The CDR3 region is CASSYSSGGAGELFF. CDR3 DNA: TGTGCCAGCAGTTACTCATCGGGTGGCGCCGGGGAGCTGTTTTTT.

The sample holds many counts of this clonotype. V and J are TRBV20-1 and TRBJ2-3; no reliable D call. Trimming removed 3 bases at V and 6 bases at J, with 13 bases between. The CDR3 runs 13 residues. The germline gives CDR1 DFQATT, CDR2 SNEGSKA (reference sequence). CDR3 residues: CSASQLGWDTQYF. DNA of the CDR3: TGCAGTGCTAGCCAGCTGGGGTGGGATACGCAGTATTTT.

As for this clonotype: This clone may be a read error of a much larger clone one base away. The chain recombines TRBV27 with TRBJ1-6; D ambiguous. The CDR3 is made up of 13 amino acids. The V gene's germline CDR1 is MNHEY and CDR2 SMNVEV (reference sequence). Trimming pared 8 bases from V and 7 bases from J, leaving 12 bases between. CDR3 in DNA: TGTGCCAGCTCGAAGTCTACGAATTCACCCCTCCACTTT. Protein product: CASSKSTNSPLHF.

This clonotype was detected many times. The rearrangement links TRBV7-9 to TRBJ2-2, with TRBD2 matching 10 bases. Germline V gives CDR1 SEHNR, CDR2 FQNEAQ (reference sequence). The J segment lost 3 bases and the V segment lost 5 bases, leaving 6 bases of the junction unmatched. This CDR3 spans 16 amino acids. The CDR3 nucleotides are TGTGCCAGCAGCCCGCTAGCGGGAGTACACACCGGGGAGCTGTTTTTT. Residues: CASSPLAGVHTGELFF.

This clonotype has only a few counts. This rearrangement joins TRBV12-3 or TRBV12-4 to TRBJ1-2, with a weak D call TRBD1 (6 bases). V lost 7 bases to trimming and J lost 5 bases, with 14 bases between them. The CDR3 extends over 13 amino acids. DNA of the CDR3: TGTGCCAGCACCCAGGACAGAGCGTATGGCTACACCTTC. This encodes CASTQDRAYGYTF.

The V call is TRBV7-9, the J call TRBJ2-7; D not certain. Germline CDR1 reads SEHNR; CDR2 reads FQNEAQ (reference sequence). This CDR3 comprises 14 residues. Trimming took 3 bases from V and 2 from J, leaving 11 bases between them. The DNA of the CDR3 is TGTGCCAGCAGCTTTCTGGGATTGCCCTACGAGCAGTACTTC. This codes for CASSFLGLPYEQYF. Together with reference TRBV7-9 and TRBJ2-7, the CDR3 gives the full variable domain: DTGVSQNPRHKITKRGQNVTFRCDPISEHNRLYWYRQTLGQGPEFLTYFQNEAQLEKSRLLSDRFSAERPKGSFSTLEIQRTEQGDSAMYLCASSFLGLPYEQYFGPGTRLTVT.

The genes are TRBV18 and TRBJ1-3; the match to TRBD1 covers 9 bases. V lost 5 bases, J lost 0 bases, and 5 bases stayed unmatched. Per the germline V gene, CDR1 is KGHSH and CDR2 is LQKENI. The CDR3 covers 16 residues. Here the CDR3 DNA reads TGTGCCAGCTCATCTGGGACAGGGTTCTCTGGAAACACCATATATTTT. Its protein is CASSSGTGFSGNTIYF.

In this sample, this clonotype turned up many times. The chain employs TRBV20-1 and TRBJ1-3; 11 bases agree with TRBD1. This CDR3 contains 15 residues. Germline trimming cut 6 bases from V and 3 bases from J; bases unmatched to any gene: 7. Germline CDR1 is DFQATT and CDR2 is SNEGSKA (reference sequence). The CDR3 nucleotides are TGCAGTGCCCACCCAGGGACAGGGGGTGGAAACACCATATATTTT. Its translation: CSAHPGTGGGNTIYF.

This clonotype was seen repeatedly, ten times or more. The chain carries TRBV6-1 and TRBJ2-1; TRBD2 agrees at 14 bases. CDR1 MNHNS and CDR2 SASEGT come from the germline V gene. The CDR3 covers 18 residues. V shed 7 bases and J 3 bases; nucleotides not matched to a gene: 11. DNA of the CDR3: TGTGCCAGCACAAATCCGGGACTAGCGGGAGTGAACTACAATGAGCAGTTCTTC. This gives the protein CASTNPGLAGVNYNEQFF.

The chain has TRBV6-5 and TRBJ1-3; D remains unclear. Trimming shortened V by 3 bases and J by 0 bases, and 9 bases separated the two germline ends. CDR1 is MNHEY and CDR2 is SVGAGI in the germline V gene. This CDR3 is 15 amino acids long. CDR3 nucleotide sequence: TGTGCCAGCAGTTATTTCGGCCTCTCTGGAAACACCATATATTTT. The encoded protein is CASSYFGLSGNTIYF.

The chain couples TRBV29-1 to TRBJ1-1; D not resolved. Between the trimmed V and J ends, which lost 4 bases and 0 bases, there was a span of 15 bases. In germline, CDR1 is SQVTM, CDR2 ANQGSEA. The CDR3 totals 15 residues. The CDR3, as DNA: TGCAGCGTTGCTGAGAGGGCAATATTGAACACTGAAGCTTTCTTT. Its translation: CSVAERAILNTEAFF.

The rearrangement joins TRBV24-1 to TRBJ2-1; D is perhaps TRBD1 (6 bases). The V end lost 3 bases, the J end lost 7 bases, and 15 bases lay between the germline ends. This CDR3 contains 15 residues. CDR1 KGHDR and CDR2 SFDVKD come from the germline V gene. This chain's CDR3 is CATSDTRQAGNEQFF. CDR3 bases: TGTGCCACCAGTGATACGCGACAGGCTGGGAATGAGCAGTTCTTC.

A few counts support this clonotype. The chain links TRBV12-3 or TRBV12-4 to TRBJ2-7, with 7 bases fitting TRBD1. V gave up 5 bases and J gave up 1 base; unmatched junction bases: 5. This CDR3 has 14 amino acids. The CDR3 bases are TGTGCCAGCAGTACCGGGACAGCTTCCTACGAGCAGTACTTC. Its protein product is CASSTGTASYEQYF.

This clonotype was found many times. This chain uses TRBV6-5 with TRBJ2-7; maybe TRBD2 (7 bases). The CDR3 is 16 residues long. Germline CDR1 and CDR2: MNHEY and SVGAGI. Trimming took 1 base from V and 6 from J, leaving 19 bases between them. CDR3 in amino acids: CASSYFGQRGSGEQYF. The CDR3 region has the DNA TGTGCCAGCAGTTACTTTGGACAGCGGGGATCGGGCGAGCAGTACTTC.

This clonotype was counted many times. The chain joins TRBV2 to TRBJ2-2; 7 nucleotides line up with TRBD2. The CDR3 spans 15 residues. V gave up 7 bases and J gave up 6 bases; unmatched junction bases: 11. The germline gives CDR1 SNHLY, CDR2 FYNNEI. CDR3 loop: CASKLSGMISGELFF. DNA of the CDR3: TGTGCCAGCAAGTTGAGCGGGATGATTTCCGGGGAGCTGTTTTTT.